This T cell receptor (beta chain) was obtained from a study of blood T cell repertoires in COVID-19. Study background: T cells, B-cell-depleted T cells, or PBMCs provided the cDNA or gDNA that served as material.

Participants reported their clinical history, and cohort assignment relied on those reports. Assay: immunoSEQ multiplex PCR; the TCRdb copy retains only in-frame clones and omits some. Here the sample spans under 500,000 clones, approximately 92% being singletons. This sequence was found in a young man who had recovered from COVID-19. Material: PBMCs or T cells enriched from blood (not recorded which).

CDR3 region: CASSQAGTNYEQYF. In DNA, the CDR3 is TGCGCCAGCAGCCAAGCAGGGACTAACTACGAGCAGTACTTC. The V gene is TRBV4-1, the J gene TRBJ2-7; TRBD2 agrees at 7 bases. The V and J ends lost 1 base and 3 bases, in that order; junction bases with no gene match: 3. CDR1 MGHRA and CDR2 YSYEKL come from the germline V gene. The CDR3 covers 14 residues.